The rows below give T cell receptor beta chains drawn from one sample of a study of cytomegalovirus exposure and HLA in healthy donors. Generated by immunoSEQ multiplex PCR, the TCRdb table keeps only in-frame clones and is missing some. The sample lists some 92,000 clones, roughly three quarters occurring once. The specimen sequenced was PBMCs. Receptors were obtained from a young man in good health and CMV-seronegative. Both conserved end residues are part of each CDR3. A D gene is named only where the DNA matches it firmly. Clone size is shown for a subset of rows, as once, few, many or a class of expanded clone.

>NA|TRBV18|NA|TRBJ2-3
TGTGCCAGCTCACCCTTCGGGGATGCAGATACGCAGTATTTT
CASSPFGDADTQYF
>NA|TRBV6-1|NA|TRBJ2-7
TGTGCCAGCAGTTTCAACGCGAAGCAGTACTTC
CASSFNAKQYF
>TRBD1|TRBV30|NA|TRBJ2-4
TGTGCCTGGAGTGGGGACAGCTTAGCCAAAAACATTCAGTACTTC
CAWSGDSLAKNIQYF
>TRBD1|TRBV6-5|NA|TRBJ1-1
TGTGCCACATCGTACAGGGGGGCACGTAACACTGAAGCTTTCTTT
CATSYRGARNTEAFF
>NA|TRBV28|NA|TRBJ1-5
TGTGCCAGCAGTCCCCAGGGTCTGGACAATCAGCCCCAGCATTTT
CASSPQGLDNQPQHF
>TRBD1|TRBV6-1|NA|TRBJ1-1
TGTGCCAGCAGCCCGGGACAGGAAAGCACTGAAGCTTTCTTT
CASSPGQESTEAFF
>TRBD1|TRBV6-6|NA|TRBJ1-2
TGTGCCAGCAGTTACCCGGGACAGGCCTCGGGGGGCTACACCTTC
CASSYPGQASGGYTF
>NA|TRBV30|NA|TRBJ1-1
TGTGCCGGGAAGGAAGGGAGCACTGAAGCTTTCTTT
CAGKEGSTEAFF
>TRBD1|TRBV19|NA|TRBJ2-7
TGTGCCAGTAGTAGGAGACAGGGGTACAGCTCCTACGAGCAGTACTTC
CASSRRQGYSSYEQYF
>TRBD1|TRBV7-2|NA|TRBJ1-5
TGTGCCAGCAGCTCGAGACAGGGATATCAGCCCCAGCATTTT
CASSSRQGYQPQHF
>NA|TRBV7-8|NA|TRBJ1-2
TGTGCCAGCAGCTTAGGAAGTCTAGCGAATGGCTACACCTTC
CASSLGSLANGYTF
>NA|TRBV5-1|NA|TRBJ1-2
TGCGCCAGCAGCTTAGCAAGTTCCTATGGCTACACCTTC
CASSLASSYGYTF
>NA|TRBV5-1|NA|TRBJ1-4
TGCGCCAGCAGCCTGGAACGGGGGATTGCAACTAATGAAAAACTGTTTTTT
CASSLERGIATNEKLFF
>NA|TRBV10-3|NA|TRBJ2-1
TGTGCCATCAGTGAGTCTAAGGGGGTTAATGAGCAGTTCTTC
CAISESKGVNEQFF
>TRBD1|TRBV7-2|NA|TRBJ1-2
TGTGCCAGCAGCTTCCAGGGGGACAGGGGCGGCTACACCTTC
CASSFQGDRGGYTF
>NA|TRBV5-4|once|TRBJ2-7
TGTGCCAGCAGCTTGGAAAGGGGGAACGAGCAGTACTTC
CASSLERGNEQYF
>NA|TRBV27|NA|TRBJ1-5
TGTGCCAGCAGTTTAGGTGGGGGCGACTATAGCAATCAGCCCCAGCATTTT
CASSLGGGDYSNQPQHF
>TRBD2|TRBV30|few|TRBJ2-5
TGTGCCGGAGGACTAGTAGGCGAGACCCAGTACTTC
CAGGLVGETQYF
>NA|TRBV20-1|few|TRBJ2-7
TGCAGTGCTTCAGACAGCTACGAGCAGTACTTC
CSASDSYEQYF
>NA|TRBV5-1|NA|TRBJ2-7
TGCGCCAGCAGCTTGATCCAGGGCTACGAGCAGTACTTC
CASSLIQGYEQYF
>TRBD1|TRBV7-9|NA|TRBJ1-1
TGTGCCAGCAGCTCAGACAGGGTCCTTGCGGGGAACACTGAAGCTTTCTTT
CASSSDRVLAGNTEAFF
>TRBD2|TRBV7-8|NA|TRBJ2-7
TGTGCCAGCAGCTTAGGGGGAGGGACCAACGAGCAGTACTTC
CASSLGGGTNEQYF
>NA|TRBV12-5|NA|TRBJ2-5
TGTGCTAGTGCCCCGGTACAGCGGGACCAAGAGACCCAGTACTTC
CASAPVQRDQETQYF